These T cell receptor beta chains were read from a single sample in a study of blood T cells in healthy people across ages. TCRdb used MiXCR to reprocess the 5' RACE reads, holding one entry per CDR3 protein. The sample consists of some 1.7 million distinct CDR3 sequences, under 30% of them appearing once. Specimen: blood. These receptor sequences come from a woman aged 25 to 45 in good health. Both conserved end residues are part of each CDR3. A D gene is named only where the DNA matches it firmly. Expanded clones are given a class, and other clones once, few, many or no size at all.

>TRBV28|TRBD2|.|TRBJ2-3
CASSASRGGRDTQYF
TGTGCCAGCAGTGCTAGTCGGGGGGGGCGGGATACGCAGTATTTT
>TRBV6-5|.|many|TRBJ2-4
CASSYSRGSKNIQYF
TGTGCCAGCAGTTACTCTAGGGGGAGCAAAAACATTCAGTACTTC
>TRBV24-1|.|many|TRBJ1-2
CATSDPKQGSTGYTF
TGTGCCACCAGTGACCCCAAACAGGGATCGACCGGCTACACCTTC
>TRBV7-2|TRBD1|.|TRBJ1-1
CASSLTPGGGSEAFF
TGTGCCAGCAGCTTAACCCCAGGGGGGGGGAGTGAAGCTTTCTTT
>TRBV6-2/TRBV6-3|TRBD2|many|TRBJ2-7
CASSYSAGGFDEQYF
TGTGCCAGCAGTTATTCCGCGGGAGGATTCGACGAGCAGTACTTC
>TRBV4-3|TRBD2|.|TRBJ2-1
CASSQDRGLAVNEQFF
TGCGCCAGCAGCCAAGATAGAGGACTAGCCGTCAATGAGCAGTTCTTC
>TRBV7-9|TRBD1|few|TRBJ1-2
CASSYSDRGSSGGYTF
TGTGCCAGCAGCTATAGTGACAGGGGATCGTCTGGTGGCTACACCTTC
>TRBV5-6|.|once|TRBJ2-7
CASRPWGAPYEQYF
TGTGCCAGTCGTCCTTGGGGGGCACCCTACGAGCAGTACTTC
>TRBV6-2/TRBV6-3|.|.|TRBJ1-5
CASLEAYSNQPQHF
TGTGCCAGCCTAGAAGCCTATAGCAATCAGCCCCAGCATTTT
>TRBV5-1|TRBD1|once|TRBJ2-7
CASAKGDSKYEQYF
TGCGCCAGCGCTAAAGGGGACAGTAAGTACGAGCAGTACTTC
>TRBV11-2|TRBD1|.|TRBJ1-4
CASSPYGGQRAEKLFF
TGTGCCAGCAGCCCGTATGGGGGACAGAGAGCTGAAAAACTGTTTTTT
>TRBV11-2|.|few|TRBJ2-4
CASSLVSYGQYF
TGTGCCAGCAGCTTAGTCAGTTACGGGCAGTACTTC
>TRBV2|.|few|TRBJ1-6
CASRRGTGRTYNSPLHF
TGTGCCAGCAGACGAGGGACCGGACGGACTTATAATTCACCCCTCCACTTT
>TRBV20-1|.|.|TRBJ1-5
CSARDDSYSNQPQHF
TGCAGTGCTAGAGATGACAGTTATAGCAATCAGCCCCAGCATTTT
>TRBV24-1|TRBD1|.|TRBJ2-3
CATSDSGQGADTQYF
TGTGCCACCAGTGATTCGGGACAGGGGGCCGATACGCAGTATTTT
>TRBV20-1|TRBD1|.|TRBJ1-2
CSARDLGPTGAHTF
TGCAGTGCTAGAGATCTAGGGCCGACAGGGGCCCACACCTTC
>TRBV19|.|few|TRBJ1-5
CASSIDLRGMVRMGNQPQHF
TGTGCCAGTAGTATAGATCTCCGGGGAATGGTTCGGATGGGAAATCAGCCCCAGCATTTT
>TRBV30|TRBD1|few|TRBJ1-1
CAWSVQGRNNAAFF
TGTGCCTGGAGTGTACAGGGGCGGAATAACGCAGCTTTCTTT
>TRBV5-1|TRBD1|few|TRBJ2-1
CASSRGQGGDERFF
TGCGCCAGCAGCCGAGGACAGGGGGGGGATGAGCGGTTCTTC
>TRBV24-1|.|.|TRBJ2-5
CAASDASAREETQYF
TGTGCCGCCAGTGATGCTAGCGCCAGGGAAGAGACCCAGTACTTC
>TRBV2|TRBD2|.|TRBJ2-4
CASSLVSGRDIQYF
TGTGCCAGCAGCCTGGTTAGCGGGAGGGACATTCAGTACTTC
>TRBV2|TRBD2|few|TRBJ2-5
CASRAGLVQETQYF
TGTGCCAGCAGGGCGGGACTAGTTCAAGAGACCCAGTACTTC
>TRBV12-3/TRBV12-4|.|.|TRBJ2-7
CASSSLGVAYEQYF
TGTGCCAGCAGCTCCCTGGGGGTGGCCTACGAGCAGTACTTC
>TRBV18|TRBD1|.|TRBJ1-5
CASSPGTGGPSNQPQHF
TGTGCCAGCTCACCCGGGACAGGGGGGCCTAGCAATCAGCCCCAGCATTTT
>TRBV14|.|few|TRBJ2-3
CASSQGAVGADTQYF
TGTGCCAGCAGCCAAGGGGCGGTAGGGGCAGATACGCAGTATTTT
>TRBV7-9|TRBD1|few|TRBJ2-5
CASSLIGQGEETQYF
TGTGCCAGCAGCTTAATTGGACAGGGGGAAGAGACCCAGTACTTC
>TRBV18|TRBD2|.|TRBJ2-1
CASSPPSRGGLVQFF
TGTGCCAGCTCACCACCGTCGCGGGGGGGTTTAGTGCAGTTCTTC
>TRBV10-3|TRBD2|many|TRBJ2-7
CAISDSGRPSYEQYF
TGTGCCATCAGTGATAGCGGGAGGCCTTCCTACGAGCAGTACTTC
>TRBV6-5|TRBD1|few|TRBJ2-1
CASSSTGTGVGEQFF
TGTGCCAGCAGTTCCACCGGGACAGGGGTCGGGGAGCAGTTCTTC
>TRBV20-1|.|few|TRBJ2-1
CTLGGRTYNEQFF
TGCACCCTGGGCGGAAGAACCTACAATGAGCAGTTCTTC
>TRBV6-1|.|.|TRBJ2-1
CASRAHPTAQKNNEQFF
TGTGCCAGCAGGGCACACCCTACTGCCCAGAAAAACAATGAGCAGTTCTTC
>TRBV12-3/TRBV12-4|.|.|TRBJ2-5
CASSGGNKETQYF
TGTGCCAGCAGTGGGGGGAACAAAGAGACCCAGTACTTC
>TRBV19|.|.|TRBJ2-1
CASRWKASTDEQFF
TGTGCCAGTAGGTGGAAAGCCTCCACCGATGAGCAGTTCTTC
>TRBV7-6|TRBD1|.|TRBJ2-5
CASSGDRGPGDVTQYF
TGTGCCAGCAGCGGGGACAGGGGGCCAGGAGACGTGACCCAGTACTTC
>TRBV18|.|once|TRBJ1-5
CASSQGVRDNLPQHF
TGTGCCAGCTCACAGGGGGTTAGGGACAACCTGCCCCAGCATTTT
>TRBV24-1|TRBD1|.|TRBJ2-5
CATSGDRARETQYF
TGTGCCACCAGTGGCGACAGGGCGAGGGAGACCCAGTACTTC
>TRBV10-1|TRBD1|many|TRBJ1-1
CASSGDRVRTEAFF
TGCGCCAGCAGTGGGGACAGGGTTCGGACTGAAGCTTTCTTT